This T cell receptor (beta chain) was sequenced for a study of T cells in Graves' hyperthyroidism and ophthalmopathy. The table lists this clonotype with many counts. Amplified TCR beta CDR3 regions came from RNA transcripts. The HTBI primer set was used in a first-round RT-PCR of the TCR CDR3. MiXCR, run by TCRdb on the multiplex PCR reads, gives a single entry per CDR3 protein. The data contain 350,000 to 400,000 distinct CDR3 sequences, around a sixth of them singletons. The study excluded patients with uncontrolled infection, other autoimmune disease, pregnancy or lactation. This clonotype originated in a young man with Graves' ophthalmopathy. What was sequenced was blood.

CDR3 region: CSGGRGEKLFF. CDR3 DNA: TGCAGTGGGGGTCGGGGGGAAAAACTGTTTTTT. The chain has TRBV20-1 and TRBJ1-4, with D tentatively TRBD1 (5 bases). There are 11 residues in the CDR3. V lost 7 bases and J lost 8, with 11 bases in between. CDR1 is DFQATT, CDR2 SNEGSKA, per germline (reference sequence).